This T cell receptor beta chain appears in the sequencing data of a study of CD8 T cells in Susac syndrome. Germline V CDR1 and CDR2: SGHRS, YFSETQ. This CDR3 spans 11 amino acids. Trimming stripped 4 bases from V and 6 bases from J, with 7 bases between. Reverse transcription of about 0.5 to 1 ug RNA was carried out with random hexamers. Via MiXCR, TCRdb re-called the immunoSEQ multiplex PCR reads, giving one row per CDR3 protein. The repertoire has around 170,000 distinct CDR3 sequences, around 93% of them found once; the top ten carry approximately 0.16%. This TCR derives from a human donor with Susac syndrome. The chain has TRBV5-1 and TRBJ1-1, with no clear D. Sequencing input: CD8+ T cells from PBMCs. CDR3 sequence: CASSGRAEAFF. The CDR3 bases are TGCGCCAGCAGCGGACGAGCTGAAGCTTTCTTT.